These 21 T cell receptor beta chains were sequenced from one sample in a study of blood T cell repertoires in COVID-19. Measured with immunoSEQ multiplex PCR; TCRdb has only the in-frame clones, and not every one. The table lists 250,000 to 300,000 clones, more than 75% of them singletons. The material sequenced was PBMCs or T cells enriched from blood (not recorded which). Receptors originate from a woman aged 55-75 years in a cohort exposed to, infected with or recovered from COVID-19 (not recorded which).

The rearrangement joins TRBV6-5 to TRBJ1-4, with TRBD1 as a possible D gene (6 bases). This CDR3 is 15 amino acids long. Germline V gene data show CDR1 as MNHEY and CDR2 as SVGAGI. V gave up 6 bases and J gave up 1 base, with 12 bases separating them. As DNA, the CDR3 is TGTGCCAGCAGACTGCCACAGGGAACTAATGAAAAACTGTTTTTT. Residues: CASRLPQGTNEKLFF.

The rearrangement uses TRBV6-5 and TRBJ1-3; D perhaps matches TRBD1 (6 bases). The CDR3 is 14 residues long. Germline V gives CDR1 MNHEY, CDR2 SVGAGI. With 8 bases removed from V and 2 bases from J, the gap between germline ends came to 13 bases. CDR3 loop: CASRQAGTGNTIYF. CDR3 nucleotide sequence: TGTGCCAGCCGACAGGCAGGGACTGGAAACACCATATATTTT.

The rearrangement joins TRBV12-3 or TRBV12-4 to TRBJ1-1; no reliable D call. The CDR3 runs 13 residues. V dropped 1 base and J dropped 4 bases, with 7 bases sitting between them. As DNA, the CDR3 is TGTGCCAGCAGTTTAGTTAGAGTCACTGAAGCTTTCTTT. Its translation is CASSLVRVTEAFF.

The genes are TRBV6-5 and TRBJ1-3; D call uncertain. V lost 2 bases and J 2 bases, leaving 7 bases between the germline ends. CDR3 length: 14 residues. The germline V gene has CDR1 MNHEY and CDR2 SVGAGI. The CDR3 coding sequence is TGTGCCAGCAGTTACGGTCCAGCTGGAAACACCATATATTTT. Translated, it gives CASSYGPAGNTIYF.

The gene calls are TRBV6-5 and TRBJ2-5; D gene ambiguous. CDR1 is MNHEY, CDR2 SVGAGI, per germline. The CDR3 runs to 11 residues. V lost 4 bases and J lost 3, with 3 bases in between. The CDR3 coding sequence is TGTGCCAGCAGTTCAAAAGAGACCCAGTACTTC. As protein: CASSSKETQYF.

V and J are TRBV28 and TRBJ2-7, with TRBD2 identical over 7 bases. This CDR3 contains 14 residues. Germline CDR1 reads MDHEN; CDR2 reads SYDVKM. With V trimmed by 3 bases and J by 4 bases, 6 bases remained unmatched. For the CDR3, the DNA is TGTGCCAGCAGTTTTAGGACTAGAAGATACGAGCAGTACTTC. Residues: CASSFRTRRYEQYF.

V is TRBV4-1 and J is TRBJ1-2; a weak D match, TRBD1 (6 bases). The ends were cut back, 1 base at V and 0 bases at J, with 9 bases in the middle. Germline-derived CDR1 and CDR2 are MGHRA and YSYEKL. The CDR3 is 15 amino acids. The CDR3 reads CASSQGTAANYGYTF. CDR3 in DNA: TGCGCCAGCAGCCAAGGGACAGCAGCTAACTATGGCTACACCTTC.

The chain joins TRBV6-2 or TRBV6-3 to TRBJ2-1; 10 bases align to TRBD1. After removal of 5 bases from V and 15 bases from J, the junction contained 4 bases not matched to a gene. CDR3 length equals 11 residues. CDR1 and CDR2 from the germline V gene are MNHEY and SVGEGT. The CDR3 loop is CASSHGTGAFF. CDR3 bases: TGTGCCAGCAGTCACGGGACAGGGGCGTTCTTC.

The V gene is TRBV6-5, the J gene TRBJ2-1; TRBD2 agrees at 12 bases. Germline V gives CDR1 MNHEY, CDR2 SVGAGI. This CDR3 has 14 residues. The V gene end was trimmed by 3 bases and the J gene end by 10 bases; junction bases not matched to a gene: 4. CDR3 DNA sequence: TGTGCCAGCAGTTATCGACTAGCGGGAGTCGAGCAGTTCTTC. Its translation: CASSYRLAGVEQFF.

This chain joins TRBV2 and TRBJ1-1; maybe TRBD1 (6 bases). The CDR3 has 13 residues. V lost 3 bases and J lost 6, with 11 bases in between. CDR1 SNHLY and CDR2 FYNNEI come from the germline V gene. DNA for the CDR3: TGTGCCAGCAGTGACCAGGGGATATCTGAAGCTTTCTTT. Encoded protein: CASSDQGISEAFF.

The CDR3 here is CASSLAITDNSPLHF. As DNA, the CDR3 is TGTGCCAGCAGCTTGGCCATAACAGACAATTCACCCCTCCACTTT. This chain connects TRBV5-8 to TRBJ1-6; D gene ambiguous. The ends were cut back, 0 bases at V and 7 bases at J, with 11 bases in the middle. The germline V gene has CDR1 SGHTS and CDR2 YDEGEE. This CDR3 is 15 amino acids long.

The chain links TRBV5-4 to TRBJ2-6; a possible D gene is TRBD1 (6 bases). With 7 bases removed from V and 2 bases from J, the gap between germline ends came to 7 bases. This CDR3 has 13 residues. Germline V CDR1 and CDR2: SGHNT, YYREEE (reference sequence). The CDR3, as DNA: TGTGCCAGCGGGGGCGCTGGGGCCAACGTCCTGACTTTC. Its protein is CASGGAGANVLTF. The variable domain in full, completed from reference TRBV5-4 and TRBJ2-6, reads ETGVTQSPTHLIKTRGQQVTLRCSSQSGHNTVSWYQQALGQGPQFIFQYYREEENGRGNFPPRFSGLQFPNYSSELNVNALELDDSALYLCASGGAGANVLTFGAGSRLTVL.

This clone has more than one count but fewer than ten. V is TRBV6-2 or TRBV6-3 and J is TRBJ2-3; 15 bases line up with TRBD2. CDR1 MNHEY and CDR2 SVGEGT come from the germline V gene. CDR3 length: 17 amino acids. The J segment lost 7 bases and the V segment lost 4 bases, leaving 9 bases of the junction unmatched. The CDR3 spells CASSFPGTSGRLYTQYF. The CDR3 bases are TGTGCCAGCAGTTTCCCGGGGACTAGCGGGAGGTTATATACGCAGTATTTT.

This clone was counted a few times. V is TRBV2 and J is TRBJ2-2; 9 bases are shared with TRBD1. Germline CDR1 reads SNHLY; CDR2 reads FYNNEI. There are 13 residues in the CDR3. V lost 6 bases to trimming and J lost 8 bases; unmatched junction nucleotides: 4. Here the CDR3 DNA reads TGTGCCAGCAGCCCACAGGGGGCTGGGGAGCTGTTTTTT. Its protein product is CASSPQGAGELFF.

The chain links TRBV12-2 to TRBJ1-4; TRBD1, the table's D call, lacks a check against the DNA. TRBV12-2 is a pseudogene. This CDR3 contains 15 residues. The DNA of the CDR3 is TGTGCAAGTCGCTTAGTGAGGGGGACTAATGAAAAACTGTTTTTT. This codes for CASRLVRGTNEKLFF.

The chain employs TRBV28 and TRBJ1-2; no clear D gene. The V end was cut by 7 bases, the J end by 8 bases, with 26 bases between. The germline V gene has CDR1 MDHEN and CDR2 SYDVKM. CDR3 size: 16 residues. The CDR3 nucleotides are TGTGCCAGCACCCTAAGGCCCCCGCTTCTCGTCGGGGGCTACACCTTC. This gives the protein CASTLRPPLLVGGYTF.

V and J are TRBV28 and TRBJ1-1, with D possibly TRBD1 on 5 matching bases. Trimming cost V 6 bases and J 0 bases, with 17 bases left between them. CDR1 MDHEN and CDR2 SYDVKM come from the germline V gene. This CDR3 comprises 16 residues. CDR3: CASSGGLGSVNTEAFF. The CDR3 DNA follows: TGTGCCAGCAGCGGGGGGTTGGGGTCGGTGAACACTGAAGCTTTCTTT.

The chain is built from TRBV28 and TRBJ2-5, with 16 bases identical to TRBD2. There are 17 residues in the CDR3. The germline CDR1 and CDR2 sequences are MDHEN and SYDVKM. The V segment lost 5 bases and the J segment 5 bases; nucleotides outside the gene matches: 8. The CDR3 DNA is TGTGCCAGCAGTCCTCCGGGACTAGCGGGAGGGCATGAGACCCAGTACTTC. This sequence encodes CASSPPGLAGGHETQYF.

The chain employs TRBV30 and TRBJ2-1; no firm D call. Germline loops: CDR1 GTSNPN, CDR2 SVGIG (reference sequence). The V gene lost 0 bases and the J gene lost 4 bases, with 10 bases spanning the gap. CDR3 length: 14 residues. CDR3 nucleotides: TGTGCCTGGAGTGTACCGGCGGTTTACAATGAGCAGTTCTTC. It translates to CAWSVPAVYNEQFF.

The CDR3, as DNA: TGTGCCAGCAGCCAGGGATTAAACTATGGCTACACCTTC. It is translated as CASSQGLNYGYTF. The V and J genes are TRBV5-4 and TRBJ1-2, with a weak D call TRBD1 (5 bases). V shed 4 bases and J shed 2 bases, with 9 bases lying between them. Germline loops: CDR1 SGHNT, CDR2 YYREEE (reference sequence). The CDR3 contains 13 residues.

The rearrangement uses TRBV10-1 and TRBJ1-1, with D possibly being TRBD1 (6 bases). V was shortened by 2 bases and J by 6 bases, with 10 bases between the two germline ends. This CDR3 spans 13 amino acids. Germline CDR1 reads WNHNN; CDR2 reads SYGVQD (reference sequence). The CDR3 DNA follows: TGCGCCAGCAGTGAGCAGGGGCAACCTGAAGCTTTCTTT. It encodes CASSEQGQPEAFF.